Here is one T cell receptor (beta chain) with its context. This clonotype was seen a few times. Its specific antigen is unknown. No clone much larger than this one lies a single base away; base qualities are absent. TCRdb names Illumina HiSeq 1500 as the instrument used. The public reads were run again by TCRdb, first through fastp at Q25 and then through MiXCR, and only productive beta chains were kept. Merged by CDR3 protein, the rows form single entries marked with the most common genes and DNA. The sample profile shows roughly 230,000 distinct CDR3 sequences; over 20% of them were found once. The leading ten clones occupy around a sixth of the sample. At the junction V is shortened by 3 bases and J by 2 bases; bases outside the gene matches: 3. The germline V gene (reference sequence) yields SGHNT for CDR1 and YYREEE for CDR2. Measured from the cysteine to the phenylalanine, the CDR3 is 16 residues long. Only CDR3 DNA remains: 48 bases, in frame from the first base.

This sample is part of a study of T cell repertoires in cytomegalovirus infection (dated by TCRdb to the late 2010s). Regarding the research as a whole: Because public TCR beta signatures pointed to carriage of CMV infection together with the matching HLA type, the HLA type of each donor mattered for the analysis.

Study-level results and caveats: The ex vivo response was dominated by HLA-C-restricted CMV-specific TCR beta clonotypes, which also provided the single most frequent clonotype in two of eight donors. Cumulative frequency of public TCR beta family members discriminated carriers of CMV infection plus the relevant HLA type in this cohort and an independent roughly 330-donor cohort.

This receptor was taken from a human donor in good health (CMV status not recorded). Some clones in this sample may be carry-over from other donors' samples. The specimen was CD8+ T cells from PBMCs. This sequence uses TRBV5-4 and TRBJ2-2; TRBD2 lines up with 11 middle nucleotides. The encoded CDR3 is CASSSGTSGNTGELFF. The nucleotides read TGTGCCAGCAGCTCCGGGACTAGCGGCAACACCGGGGAGCTGTTTTTT.